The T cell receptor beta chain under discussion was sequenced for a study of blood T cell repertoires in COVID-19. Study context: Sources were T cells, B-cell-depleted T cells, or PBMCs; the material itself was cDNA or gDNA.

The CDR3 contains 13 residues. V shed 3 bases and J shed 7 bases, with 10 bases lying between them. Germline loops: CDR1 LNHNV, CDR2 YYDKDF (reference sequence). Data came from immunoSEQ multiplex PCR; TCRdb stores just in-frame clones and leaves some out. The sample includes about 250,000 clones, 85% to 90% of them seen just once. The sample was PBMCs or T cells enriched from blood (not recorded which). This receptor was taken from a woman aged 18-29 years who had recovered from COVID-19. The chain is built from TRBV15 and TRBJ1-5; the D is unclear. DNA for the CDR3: TGTGCCACCAGCAGCCGCGGGGAGCAGCCCCAGCATTTT. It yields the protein CATSSRGEQPQHF. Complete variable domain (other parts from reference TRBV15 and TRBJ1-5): DAMVIQNPRYQVTQFGKPVTLSCSQTLNHNVMYWYQQKSSQAPKLLFHYYDKDFNNEADTPDNFQSRRPNTSFCFLDIRSPGLGDTAMYLCATSSRGEQPQHFGDGTRLSIL.